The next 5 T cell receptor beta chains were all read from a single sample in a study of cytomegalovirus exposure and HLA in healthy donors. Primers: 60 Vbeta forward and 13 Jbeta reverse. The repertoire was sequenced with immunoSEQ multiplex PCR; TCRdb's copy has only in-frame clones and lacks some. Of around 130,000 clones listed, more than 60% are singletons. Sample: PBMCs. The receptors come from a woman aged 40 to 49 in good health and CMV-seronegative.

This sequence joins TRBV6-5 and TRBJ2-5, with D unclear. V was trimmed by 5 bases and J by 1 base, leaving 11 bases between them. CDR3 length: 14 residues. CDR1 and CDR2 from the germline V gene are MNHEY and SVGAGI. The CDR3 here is CASSRKPGQETQYF. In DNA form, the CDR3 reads TGTGCCAGCAGTAGGAAACCGGGCCAAGAGACCCAGTACTTC.

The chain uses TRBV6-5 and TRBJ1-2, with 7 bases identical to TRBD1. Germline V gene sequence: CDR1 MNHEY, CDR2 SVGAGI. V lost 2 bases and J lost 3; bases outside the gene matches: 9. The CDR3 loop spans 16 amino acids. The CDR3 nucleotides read TGTGCCAGCAGTTACGGACTAGCAGGGGGTGACTATGGCTACACCTTC. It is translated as CASSYGLAGGDYGYTF.

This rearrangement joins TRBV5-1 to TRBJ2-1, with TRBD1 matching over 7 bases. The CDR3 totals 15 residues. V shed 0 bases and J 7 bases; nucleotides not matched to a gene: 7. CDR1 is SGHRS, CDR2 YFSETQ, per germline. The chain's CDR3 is CASSLDRGNSNEQFF. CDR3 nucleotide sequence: TGCGCCAGCAGCTTGGACAGGGGTAATAGTAATGAGCAGTTCTTC.

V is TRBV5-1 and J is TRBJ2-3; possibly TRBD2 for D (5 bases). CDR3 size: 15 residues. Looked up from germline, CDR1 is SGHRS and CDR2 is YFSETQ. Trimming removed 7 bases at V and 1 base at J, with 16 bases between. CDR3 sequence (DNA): TGCGCCAGCTCATCCCTGGGAGTCGGCACAGATACGCAGTATTTT. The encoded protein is CASSSLGVGTDTQYF.

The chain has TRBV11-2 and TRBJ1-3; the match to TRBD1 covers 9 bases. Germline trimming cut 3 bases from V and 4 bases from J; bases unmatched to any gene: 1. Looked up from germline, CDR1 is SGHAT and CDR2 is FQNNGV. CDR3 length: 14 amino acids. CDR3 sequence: CASSLGQGGNTIYF. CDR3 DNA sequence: TGTGCCAGCAGCTTGGGACAGGGAGGAAACACCATATATTTT.